This T cell receptor beta chain originates from a study of T-cell memory formation after mild COVID-19 (dated by TCRdb to about 2021). The study in broad terms: Most TCR sequence clusters were specific to one of the two donors. The cohort was made up of two young adult volunteers, one female and one male, who were previously healthy. In a couple of donors, T-cell clones that expanded and contracted after mild COVID-19 were tracked by sequencing TCRalpha and TCRbeta repertoires over time.

Ficoll-Paque density gradient centrifugation was used to isolate PBMCs. Study-wide conclusions, independent of this receptor: Only two mild cases were covered by the study, and larger cohorts that include severe cases with pre-infection samples were considered necessary. Some responding clones were detected in pre-infection memory, which suggested that pre-existing cross-reactive memory T cells had joined the SARS-CoV-2 response. Contracting CD4+ clones turned up mainly in the CM and EM memory subsets, whereas EMRA was where CD8+ clones were enriched. The second-wave clones that peaked on day 37 were not confirmed to be SARS-CoV-2 specific. From day 15 to 85, contracting clones showed balanced CD4/CD8 phenotypes, whereas a second wave of clones that expanded from day 15 to 37 leaned towards CD4+.

Inclusive of the bounding cysteine and phenylalanine, the CDR3 is 14 residues long. Here the CDR3 DNA is all that survives: 42 bases in frame from base 1. V sheds 9 bases and J sheds 1 base, leaving 15 bases between their ends. The CDR1 and CDR2 encoded by the germline V gene (reference sequence) are MNHNY and SVGAGI. Concerning this clonotype: Its antigen is unknown. No base qualities exist here, and no much larger clone lies one base off it.

The reads were generated on an Illumina NovaSeq 6000. Using 5'RACE with constant-segment primers, TCRalpha and TCRbeta cDNA libraries were constructed, with sample barcodes and unique molecular identifiers added in the process. Trizol reagent was used to extract RNA from every sample. Library amplification was performed in two PCR steps, and a second sample barcode and Illumina TruSeq adapters were introduced in the second step. Sequencing of libraries was performed on an Illumina NovaSeq with 2 x 150 bp paired-end reads. The authors processed their data as follows. The reads were demultiplexed and collapsed into UMI-guided consensus sequences using migec v1.2.7. Using mixcr v2.1.11, UMI consensuses were aligned to TRA and TRB V and J templates and then assembled into clonotypes. Expanded or contracted clonotypes were those called significant by both edgeR and NoisET, with noise models trained on biological replicates. For edgeR calls, the thresholds were a false discovery rate-adjusted p below 0.01 and a log2 fold-change of 1. PCA with hierarchical clustering of max-normalized trajectories of the 1000 most abundant clonotypes was used as exploratory dynamics analysis. Separately sequenced CD4+ and CD8+ repertoires were used to assign a CD4 or CD8 phenotype to each responding clone. Through fastp at Q25 and MiXCR, TCRdb rebuilt clones from the public reads, retaining in-frame beta chains. Each CDR3 protein appears once, grouped with its most common genes and DNA. V and J calls and clone size were set by TCRdb, not the authors. This sample lists around 310,000 distinct CDR3 sequences; approximately 15% were detected once. The ten biggest clones cover approximately 20% of the sample.

This TCR was recovered from a man between 18 and 35 years old who had mild COVID-19 (a few samples of this study predate the infection). The sample titles of this study are shuffled in the database, so cell type and time point are left out; the donor was told from shared clones. The chain joins TRBV6-6 to TRBJ2-5, with no reliable assignment of the D segment. The source material was PBMCs or a T cell subset sorted from them (not recorded which). The base sequence is TGTGCCAGTACCCCCTGGCGGTCCCAAGAGACCCAGTACTTC. It translates to CASTPWRSQETQYF.